These 27 T cell receptor beta chains share one sample of origin, sequenced in a study of cytomegalovirus exposure and HLA in healthy donors. PCR primers comprised 60 Vbeta and 13 Jbeta primers. TCRdb's copy holds only in-frame clones and misses some; the assay was immunoSEQ multiplex PCR. Of approximately 200,000 clones listed, roughly 84% are singletons. Sequenced sample: PBMCs. Every receptor here comes from a boy between 10 and 17 years old in good health and CMV-seronegative.

This clone was detected only a few times. The chain has TRBV9 and TRBJ2-3; D may be TRBD1 (6 bases). The CDR3 totals 15 residues. The germline V gene encodes CDR1 SGDLS and CDR2 YYNGEE. V shed 4 bases and J shed 4 bases, with 16 bases lying between them. The CDR3, as DNA: TGTGCCAGCAGCCCAGGGGTATCCCTCGCAGATACGCAGTATTTT. This encodes CASSPGVSLADTQYF. The variable domain in full, completed from reference TRBV9 and TRBJ2-3, reads DSGVTQTPKHLITATGQRVTLRCSPRSGDLSVYWYQQSLDQGLQFLIQYYNGEERAKGNILERFSAQQFPDLHSELNLSSLELGDSALYFCASSPGVSLADTQYFGPGTRLTVL.

The V call is TRBV5-4, the J call TRBJ1-6; no firm D call. Per the germline V gene, CDR1 is SGHNT and CDR2 is YYREEE (reference sequence). V gave up 0 bases and J gave up 4 bases, with 5 bases separating them. This CDR3 is 14 amino acids long. CDR3 sequence (DNA): TGTGCCAGCAGCTTGGACGGTTATAATTCACCCCTCCACTTT. Translating gives CASSLDGYNSPLHF.

The chain carries TRBV30 and TRBJ1-1; 7 bases are shared with TRBD1. The ends lost 4 bases at V and 6 bases at J; junction bases unmatched: 5. CDR1 and CDR2 (germline): GTSNPN, SVGIG (reference sequence). CDR3 length: 12 amino acids. For the CDR3, the DNA is TGTGCCTGGAACTCAGGGGGAGCTGAAGCTTTCTTT. Encoded protein: CAWNSGGAEAFF.

Comment on this clone: A junction end diverges from the germline sequence, so it may reflect a read error. V usage is TRBV2 and J usage is TRBJ1-2; tentative D call: TRBD1 (5 bases). The CDR3 has 14 residues. Germline values: CDR1 SNHLY, CDR2 FYNNEI. For the CDR3, the DNA is TGTGCCAGCAGAGAGGGTTTGGGGGGGAAGGGCTACGCCTTC. As protein: CASREGLGGKGYAF.

The chain links TRBV7-3 to TRBJ1-1; a weak D match, TRBD1 (6 bases). The CDR3 totals 15 residues. In germline, CDR1 is SGHTA, CDR2 FQGTGA. Trimming left V 6 bases short and J 0 bases short, with 14 bases between. In nucleotides, the CDR3 is TGTGCCAGCAGATGGGACGGGACAATGAACACTGAAGCTTTCTTT. As protein: CASRWDGTMNTEAFF.

The chain employs TRBV28 and TRBJ1-2; 8 bases agree with TRBD1. The CDR3 has 13 residues. CDR1 MDHEN and CDR2 SYDVKM come from the germline V gene. V lost 6 bases and J lost 6; bases outside the gene matches: 6. CDR3 region: CASRIGQGDGYTF. The CDR3 region has the DNA TGTGCCAGCAGAATCGGACAGGGAGATGGCTACACCTTC.

This chain uses TRBV7-2 with TRBJ1-4, with unresolved D. The CDR3 is 14 residues long. V was trimmed by 5 bases and J by 3 bases, leaving 10 bases between them. The V gene's germline CDR1 is SGHTA and CDR2 FQGNSA. The CDR3 loop reads CASSPRGSNEKLFF. In nucleotides, the CDR3 is TGTGCCAGCAGCCCTAGAGGGTCTAATGAAAAACTGTTTTTT.

This chain links TRBV7-9 with TRBJ1-4, with a possible D match to TRBD1 (5 bases). The CDR3 loop spans 17 amino acids. V was shortened by 5 bases and J by 4 bases, with 20 bases between the two germline ends. From germline, CDR1 is SEHNR and CDR2 FQNEAQ (reference sequence). CDR3 bases: TGTGCCAGCAGCCCAGAAAACTTAGACAGCTATAATGAAAAACTGTTTTTT. It specifies CASSPENLDSYNEKLFF.

This rearrangement joins TRBV7-6 to TRBJ2-7; maybe TRBD2 (5 bases). This CDR3 is built from 14 residues. Germline CDR1 SGHVS, CDR2 FNYEAQ. V dropped 1 base and J dropped 2 bases, with 9 bases sitting between them. The CDR3 DNA reads TGTGCCAGCAGCTTAGTTGACGGGACCTACGAGCAGTACTTC. Its protein is CASSLVDGTYEQYF.

The chain joins TRBV9 to TRBJ2-1; 7 nucleotides agree with TRBD1. The V and J ends lost 4 bases and 2 bases, in that order; junction bases with no gene match: 6. Germline CDR1 reads SGDLS; CDR2 reads YYNGEE. The length of the CDR3 is 15 residues. The DNA for the CDR3 is TGTGCCAGCAGCCCAAGACAGGGACCCTACAATGAGCAGTTCTTC. The encoded protein is CASSPRQGPYNEQFF.

The chain links TRBV5-1 to TRBJ2-1; 8 positions agree with TRBD2. The CDR3 has 15 residues. Germline-derived CDR1 and CDR2 are SGHRS and YFSETQ. J was trimmed by 0 bases and V by 3 bases; bases with no gene match: 2. The CDR3 loop is CASSSSGSSYNEQFF. The CDR3 DNA reads as TGCGCCAGCAGCTCGAGCGGGAGCTCCTACAATGAGCAGTTCTTC.

The chain uses TRBV5-6 and TRBJ2-1, with 7 bases identical to TRBD2. From germline, CDR1 is SGHDT and CDR2 YYEEEE. V lost 0 bases and J lost 5; bases outside the gene matches: 2. The CDR3 sequence is 14 residues long. DNA of the CDR3: TGTGCCAGCAGCTTGGCGCTAGCGGACAATGAGCAGTTCTTC. Translation gives CASSLALADNEQFF.

V usage is TRBV2 and J usage is TRBJ2-7; TRBD1 might be the D (6 bases). The CDR3 runs to 11 residues. Trimming cost V 7 bases and J 5 bases, with 9 bases left between them. Looked up from germline, CDR1 is SNHLY and CDR2 is FYNNEI. As DNA, the CDR3 is TGTGCCAGCACTTCAGGGGACGAGCAGTACTTC. Translation: CASTSGDEQYF.

This chain uses TRBV10-3 with TRBJ1-5; a weak D match, TRBD1 (5 bases). The CDR3 covers 14 residues. Trimming shortened V by 2 bases and J by 6 bases, and 11 bases separated the two germline ends. Germline CDR1 is ENHRY and CDR2 is SYGVKD. The CDR3 bases are TGTGCCATCAGTGAGGAGGGGAGGGGTCAGCCCCAGCATTTT. This gives the protein CAISEEGRGQPQHF.

The rearrangement joins TRBV30 to TRBJ2-2; no clear D. The CDR3 contains 14 residues. Trimming stripped 4 bases from V and 1 base from J, with 10 bases between. CDR1 and CDR2 from the germline V gene are GTSNPN and SVGIG (reference sequence). CDR3 nucleotide sequence: TGTGCCTGGAATCAGGCCTGGAACACCGGGGAGCTGTTTTTT. Translation: CAWNQAWNTGELFF.

This clone was counted once. This sequence joins TRBV28 and TRBJ1-1, with TRBD1 identical over 9 bases. Trimming cost V 1 base and J 3 bases; bases outside gene matches: 0. The CDR3 spans 14 residues. Germline loops: CDR1 MDHEN, CDR2 SYDVKM. CDR3 DNA sequence: TGTGCCAGCAGTTTATACAGGGGGCACACTGAAGCTTTCTTT. This encodes CASSLYRGHTEAFF.

The chain is built from TRBV7-9 and TRBJ1-1; D might be TRBD1 (6 bases). Germline CDR1 reads SEHNR; CDR2 reads FQNEAQ (reference sequence). This CDR3 comprises 15 residues. V lost 1 base and J 3 bases, leaving 12 bases between the germline ends. The CDR3 DNA is TGTGCCAGCAGCTTAGTACAGGGTCCTGACACTGAAGCTTTCTTT. Translated: CASSLVQGPDTEAFF.

This clone is a singleton in its sample. The chain combines TRBV5-1 with TRBJ2-2; maybe TRBD1 (6 bases). Trimming took off 6 bases at V and 6 bases at J, with 21 bases between the two ends. The CDR3 totals 16 residues. CDR1 is SGHRS, CDR2 YFSETQ, per germline. The CDR3 spells CASNEPSGYRAGELFF. The CDR3 region has the DNA TGCGCCAGCAACGAACCGTCCGGATACAGGGCCGGGGAGCTGTTTTTT.

The chain is built from TRBV25-1 and TRBJ1-1; 9 nucleotides agree with TRBD1. The germline CDR1 and CDR2 sequences are MGHDK and SYGVNS. This CDR3 region has 18 residues. The V gene end was trimmed by 0 bases and the J gene end by 0 bases; junction bases not matched to a gene: 8. As DNA, the CDR3 is TGTGCCAGCAGTGAATATCCAATTGGGACAGGGATGAACACTGAAGCTTTCTTT. Translation: CASSEYPIGTGMNTEAFF.

The chain links TRBV5-1 to TRBJ2-1; TRBD2 matches at 8 bases. This CDR3 contains 16 residues. Per the germline V gene, CDR1 is SGHRS and CDR2 is YFSETQ. J was trimmed by 4 bases and V by 4 bases; bases with no gene match: 10. The CDR3 DNA follows: TGCGCCAGCAGCCGGGGCAGCGGGGGCCCTTACAATGAGCAGTTCTTC. Translation: CASSRGSGGPYNEQFF. The full variable domain, completed using reference TRBV5-1 and TRBJ2-1, is KAGVTQTPRYLIKTRGQQVTLSCSPISGHRSVSWYQQTPGQGLQFLFEYFSETQRNKGNFPGRFSGRQFSNSRSEMNVSTLELGDSALYLCASSRGSGGPYNEQFFGPGTRLTVL.

This clone was seen only a few times. The chain links TRBV6-1 to TRBJ2-7; TRBD2 is a possible D gene (6 bases). This CDR3 region has 14 residues. Looked up from germline, CDR1 is MNHNS and CDR2 is SASEGT. Trimming shortened V by 7 bases and J by 3 bases, and 16 bases separated the two germline ends. This chain's CDR3 is CASILGGDDYEQYF. CDR3 coding DNA: TGTGCCAGCATATTGGGCGGGGATGACTACGAGCAGTACTTC.

The chain employs TRBV7-2 and TRBJ2-2; 7 bases line up with TRBD1. Trimming removed 5 bases from V and 7 bases from J; junction bases left unmatched: 7. Germline V gene sequence: CDR1 SGHTA, CDR2 FQGNSA. The CDR3 runs 14 residues. In nucleotides, the CDR3 is TGTGCCAGCAGCAGGGACAGCTCTAACGGGGAGCTGTTTTTT. Encoded protein: CASSRDSSNGELFF.

This clone has just one count. This sequence joins TRBV18 and TRBJ1-5; TRBD1 is a possible D gene (6 bases). Germline-derived CDR1 and CDR2 are KGHSH and LQKENI. The CDR3 totals 15 residues. V lost 3 bases, J lost 3 bases, and 12 bases lay in between. In nucleotides, the CDR3 is TGTGCCAGCTCACCCAACAGGGATCACAATCAGCCCCAGCATTTT. It codes for CASSPNRDHNQPQHF.

The chain has TRBV4-1 and TRBJ2-7; 7 nucleotides line up with TRBD2. This CDR3 region has 14 residues. CDR1 is MGHRA and CDR2 is YSYEKL in the germline V gene. With V trimmed by 1 base and J by 4 bases, 4 bases remained unmatched. As DNA, the CDR3 is TGCGCCAGCAGCCAAGGAACTAGCGCGTACGAGCAGTACTTC. This codes for CASSQGTSAYEQYF.

The V call is TRBV5-1, the J call TRBJ2-7; TRBD2 matches 13 bases. Germline V gene sequence: CDR1 SGHRS, CDR2 YFSETQ. After removal of 4 bases from V and 6 bases from J, the junction contained 4 bases not matched to a gene. CDR3 size: 14 residues. The CDR3: CASSTTSGGAEQYF. The CDR3 coding sequence is TGCGCCAGCAGCACCACTAGCGGGGGGGCCGAGCAGTACTTC.

The chain combines TRBV6-1 with TRBJ1-5; D gene ambiguous. Trimming stripped 2 bases from V and 5 bases from J, with 16 bases between. The CDR3 loop spans 16 amino acids. The germline V gene encodes CDR1 MNHNS and CDR2 SASEGT. CDR3: CASSEKAVNTYQPQHF. The CDR3 region has the DNA TGTGCCAGCAGTGAAAAGGCGGTGAATACCTATCAGCCCCAGCATTTT.

This clone has only one observation. J is TRBJ2-2 and V is TRBV28; 9 bases are shared with TRBD1. Germline trimming cut 9 bases from V and 7 bases from J; bases unmatched to any gene: 6. From germline, CDR1 is MDHEN and CDR2 SYDVKM. The CDR3 runs 13 residues. This CDR3 reads CASLQGASGELFF. CDR3 in DNA: TGTGCCAGTCTACAGGGGGCCAGCGGGGAGCTGTTTTTT.